Listed below are T cell receptor beta chains from one sample, sequenced in a study of shared clonotypes between healthy human individuals. Assay used: immunoSEQ multiplex PCR; TCRdb lists only in-frame clones, some missing. The sample contains 2 million to 2.5 million clones, roughly 92% of which appear only once. The source material was naive CD4+ T cells from PBMCs. These receptors came from a man aged 18-30 years in good health. Some clones in this sample may be carry-over from other donors' samples. Each CDR3 is given with its conserved first and last residue. The order of the fields is clone size, J gene, V gene, D gene, CDR3 DNA, CDR3 protein. The D gene is left open where the match is weak. The listing skips clone size in some rows; elsewhere it reads once, few, many or a size class.

clone size: -
J gene: TRBJ2-7
V gene: TRBV5-5
D gene: -
CDR3 DNA: TGTGCCAGCAGGCCGGGGGTCGCGGGTGAGCAGTACTTC
CDR3 protein: CASRPGVAGEQYF

clone size: -
J gene: TRBJ2-7
V gene: TRBV5-6
D gene: TRBD2
CDR3 DNA: TGTGCCAGCAGGTGGGGAGGGAACTCCTACGAGCAGTACTTC
CDR3 protein: CASRWGGNSYEQYF

clone size: once
J gene: TRBJ2-3
V gene: TRBV6-6
D gene: TRBD2
CDR3 DNA: TGTGCCAGCAGTAAAATTAGCGGGATAGGAGATACGCAGTATTTT
CDR3 protein: CASSKISGIGDTQYF

clone size: -
J gene: TRBJ2-1
V gene: TRBV27
D gene: -
CDR3 DNA: TGTGCCAGCAGTTCCCTGTCCAAGTTATACAATGAGCAGTTCTTC
CDR3 protein: CASSSLSKLYNEQFF

clone size: -
J gene: TRBJ2-1
V gene: TRBV7-9
D gene: -
CDR3 DNA: TGTGCCAGCAGCTTTTCGCAGGGAGCCTACAATGAGCAGTTCTTC
CDR3 protein: CASSFSQGAYNEQFF

clone size: -
J gene: TRBJ2-1
V gene: TRBV7-9
D gene: -
CDR3 DNA: TGTGCCAGCAGCCCCCCCCCGGGACCATACAATGAGCAGTTCTTC
CDR3 protein: CASSPPPGPYNEQFF

clone size: -
J gene: TRBJ1-2
V gene: TRBV6-5
D gene: -
CDR3 DNA: TGTGCCAGCAGTTTCGACGGATACTATGGCTACACCTTC
CDR3 protein: CASSFDGYYGYTF

clone size: -
J gene: TRBJ1-2
V gene: TRBV27
D gene: TRBD1
CDR3 DNA: TGTGCCAGCAGGCCATCCGACAGGGCCAGCTATGGCTACACCTTC
CDR3 protein: CASRPSDRASYGYTF

clone size: -
J gene: TRBJ2-1
V gene: TRBV28
D gene: TRBD1
CDR3 DNA: TGTGCCAGCAGCCGCCACGGCAGGGGGTATCAGAAGACCTACAATGAGCAGTTCTTC
CDR3 protein: CASSRHGRGYQKTYNEQFF

clone size: -
J gene: TRBJ2-1
V gene: TRBV18
D gene: -
CDR3 DNA: TGTGCCAGCTCGCTTAGCGCGAGCTCCTACAATGAGCAGTTCTTC
CDR3 protein: CASSLSASSYNEQFF

clone size: once
J gene: TRBJ2-1
V gene: TRBV9
D gene: -
CDR3 DNA: TGTGCCAGCAGCACAGGACAGCGGGTTCATGAGCAGTTCTTC
CDR3 protein: CASSTGQRVHEQFF

clone size: -
J gene: TRBJ1-1
V gene: TRBV6-5
D gene: -
CDR3 DNA: TGTGCCAGCAGTTACTCGACCAGGGCCACTGAAGCTTTCTTT
CDR3 protein: CASSYSTRATEAFF

clone size: -
J gene: TRBJ2-7
V gene: TRBV4-3
D gene: TRBD2
CDR3 DNA: TGCGCCAGCAGCCAAGAACCGAGCGGGAGTTACGAGCAGTACTTC
CDR3 protein: CASSQEPSGSYEQYF

clone size: -
J gene: TRBJ2-3
V gene: TRBV6-1
D gene: -
CDR3 DNA: TGTGCCAGCACCTCCGGGCAGGGACCAGATACGCAGTATTTT
CDR3 protein: CASTSGQGPDTQYF

clone size: -
J gene: TRBJ2-5
V gene: TRBV28
D gene: -
CDR3 DNA: TGTGCCAGCAGTTCGGGGCCGATTACCCAGTACTTC
CDR3 protein: CASSSGPITQYF

clone size: once
J gene: TRBJ2-7
V gene: TRBV5-4
D gene: TRBD1
CDR3 DNA: TGTGCCAGCAGCCCTGGACAGGGGGATTACGAGCAGTACTTC
CDR3 protein: CASSPGQGDYEQYF

clone size: -
J gene: TRBJ2-3
V gene: TRBV18
D gene: TRBD1
CDR3 DNA: TGTGCCAGCTCACGGACAGGAATAGGGGGTACAGATACGCAGTATTTT
CDR3 protein: CASSRTGIGGTDTQYF

clone size: -
J gene: TRBJ2-3
V gene: TRBV5-6
D gene: -
CDR3 DNA: TGTGCCAGCAGCTCCCGGCGGCGGTCCACAGATACGCAGTATTTT
CDR3 protein: CASSSRRRSTDTQYF

clone size: -
J gene: TRBJ1-1
V gene: TRBV5-1
D gene: TRBD1
CDR3 DNA: TGCGCCAGCAGACCGGACAGGGTCGGCACTGAAGCTTTCTTT
CDR3 protein: CASRPDRVGTEAFF

clone size: -
J gene: TRBJ1-1
V gene: TRBV5-4
D gene: -
CDR3 DNA: TGTGCCAGCAGTTCAGGCAAACAGGGGAACACTGAAGCTTTCTTT
CDR3 protein: CASSSGKQGNTEAFF

clone size: -
J gene: TRBJ1-2
V gene: TRBV5-4
D gene: -
CDR3 DNA: TGTGCCAGCAACTCACCTTATGGCTACACCTTC
CDR3 protein: CASNSPYGYTF

clone size: -
J gene: TRBJ2-5
V gene: TRBV28
D gene: -
CDR3 DNA: TGTGCCAGCGGACCCTGGGCGAGCGTCATTGTTCAGGGGACCCAGTACTTC
CDR3 protein: CASGPWASVIVQGTQYF

clone size: -
J gene: TRBJ2-3
V gene: TRBV27
D gene: -
CDR3 DNA: TGTGCCAGCTACGGGCAGGCTATGGTTACGCAGTATTTT
CDR3 protein: CASYGQAMVTQYF

clone size: -
J gene: TRBJ1-1
V gene: TRBV5-4
D gene: -
CDR3 DNA: TGTGCCAGCGGGAGGGCAGCTGAAGCTTTCTTT
CDR3 protein: CASGRAAEAFF

clone size: -
J gene: TRBJ1-5
V gene: TRBV6-1
D gene: -
CDR3 DNA: TGTGCCAGCAGTGAGCTCGGGGGCAATCAGCCCCAGCATTTT
CDR3 protein: CASSELGGNQPQHF

clone size: -
J gene: TRBJ2-7
V gene: TRBV5-4
D gene: TRBD2
CDR3 DNA: TGTGCCAGCAGCCGCCGACTAGCGGGACTTCCCTACGAGCAGTACTTC
CDR3 protein: CASSRRLAGLPYEQYF

clone size: -
J gene: TRBJ2-7
V gene: TRBV6-1
D gene: -
CDR3 DNA: TGTGCCAGCAGGGCCCGGGACGGGAGCTCCTACGAGCAGTACTTC
CDR3 protein: CASRARDGSSYEQYF

clone size: -
J gene: TRBJ1-2
V gene: TRBV27
D gene: -
CDR3 DNA: TGTGCCAGCAGTTTTGTACAGGGAAATGGCTACACCTTC
CDR3 protein: CASSFVQGNGYTF

clone size: -
J gene: TRBJ1-1
V gene: TRBV11-2
D gene: -
CDR3 DNA: TGTGCCAGCAGCTTATTGGGAGTCACCATGAACACTGAAGCTTTCTTT
CDR3 protein: CASSLLGVTMNTEAFF

clone size: -
J gene: TRBJ2-1
V gene: TRBV9
D gene: -
CDR3 DNA: TGTGCCAGCAGCCCCCGGATGGGGCTGGGCTACAATGAGCAGTTCTTC
CDR3 protein: CASSPRMGLGYNEQFF

clone size: -
J gene: TRBJ2-3
V gene: TRBV30
D gene: TRBD2
CDR3 DNA: TGTGCCTGGAGTACTAGCGGGACAGATACGCAGTATTTT
CDR3 protein: CAWSTSGTDTQYF

clone size: -
J gene: TRBJ2-2
V gene: TRBV5-4
D gene: TRBD2
CDR3 DNA: TGTGCCAGCAGCCCTTCCGTGGGAGCGGGAAACACCGGGGAGCTGTTTTTT
CDR3 protein: CASSPSVGAGNTGELFF

clone size: -
J gene: TRBJ2-7
V gene: TRBV7-2
D gene: -
CDR3 DNA: TGTGCCAGCAGCTTAGGGCGACCCAACTCCTACGAGCAGTACTTC
CDR3 protein: CASSLGRPNSYEQYF

clone size: -
J gene: TRBJ2-3
V gene: TRBV9
D gene: -
CDR3 DNA: TGTGCCAGCAGCCCTAGACCGGGCACAGATACGCAGTATTTT
CDR3 protein: CASSPRPGTDTQYF

clone size: -
J gene: TRBJ2-1
V gene: TRBV5-1
D gene: TRBD2
CDR3 DNA: TGCGCCAGCAGCGAGGGACTAGCAGCCACCCGCAATGAGCAGTTCTTC
CDR3 protein: CASSEGLAATRNEQFF

clone size: -
J gene: TRBJ2-3
V gene: TRBV27
D gene: TRBD1
CDR3 DNA: TGTGCCAGCAAAGGCATACTTCGACCCTCATCCAAACAGGGGGCCACAGATACGCAGTATTTT
CDR3 protein: CASKGILRPSSKQGATDTQYF

clone size: -
J gene: TRBJ2-5
V gene: TRBV4-1
D gene: -
CDR3 DNA: TGCGCCAGCAGCCAAGAAGAAACAGGGTTAACCCAGTACTTC
CDR3 protein: CASSQEETGLTQYF

clone size: once
J gene: TRBJ1-4
V gene: TRBV5-1
D gene: -
CDR3 DNA: TGCGCCAGCAGCTTGGTAGGGCCGGGCGCCCTTCGTAAAAAACTGTTTTTT
CDR3 protein: CASSLVGPGALRKKLFF

clone size: -
J gene: TRBJ1-5
V gene: TRBV7-9
D gene: -
CDR3 DNA: TGTGCCAGCGGGGATCAGCCCCAGCATTTT
CDR3 protein: CASGDQPQHF

clone size: -
J gene: TRBJ2-1
V gene: TRBV9
D gene: TRBD2
CDR3 DNA: TGTGCCAGCAGCGGTAGCGGGAGGGCCTTGGATGAGCAGTTCTTC
CDR3 protein: CASSGSGRALDEQFF

clone size: -
J gene: TRBJ1-2
V gene: TRBV9
D gene: -
CDR3 DNA: TGTGCCAGCAGCCCCGAGGGGACCTTCCGCTATGGCTACACCTTC
CDR3 protein: CASSPEGTFRYGYTF

clone size: -
J gene: TRBJ1-2
V gene: TRBV30
D gene: -
CDR3 DNA: TGTGCCTGGATAGGCGGATTTAACTATGGCTACACCTTC
CDR3 protein: CAWIGGFNYGYTF

clone size: -
J gene: TRBJ1-2
V gene: TRBV30
D gene: -
CDR3 DNA: TGTGCCGGAGTAGCACGCCATGGGGGCTACACCTTC
CDR3 protein: CAGVARHGGYTF

clone size: -
J gene: TRBJ1-2
V gene: TRBV2
D gene: TRBD1
CDR3 DNA: TGTGCCAGCAAGGATCCGGGACAGCGAAACTATGGCTACACCTTC
CDR3 protein: CASKDPGQRNYGYTF

clone size: -
J gene: TRBJ2-7
V gene: TRBV29-1
D gene: -
CDR3 DNA: TGCAGCGTTGATCTGGGGAACTCCTACGAGCAGTACTTC
CDR3 protein: CSVDLGNSYEQYF

clone size: -
J gene: TRBJ2-2
V gene: TRBV7-3
D gene: TRBD2
CDR3 DNA: TGTGCCAGCAGCTCGAGGACTAGCGGCCCCTCGAACACCGGGGAGCTGTTTTTT
CDR3 protein: CASSSRTSGPSNTGELFF

clone size: -
J gene: TRBJ2-7
V gene: TRBV30
D gene: -
CDR3 DNA: TGTGCCTGGGGGGACCGCCGAGGAGAGCAGTACTTC
CDR3 protein: CAWGDRRGEQYF

clone size: -
J gene: TRBJ1-3
V gene: TRBV9
D gene: -
CDR3 DNA: TGTGCCAGCAGCGTAGACCCGACAAGTGGAAACACCATATATTTT
CDR3 protein: CASSVDPTSGNTIYF

clone size: -
J gene: TRBJ2-1
V gene: TRBV21-1
D gene: -
CDR3 DNA: TGTGCCAGCAGCAAGATCAGGCAGTTCTTC
CDR3 protein: CASSKIRQFF